One and the same sample provided the 21 T cell receptor beta chains below, sequenced in a study of T cells in tumors after PD-1 blockade (dated by TCRdb to the late 2010s). Library generation was performed with the immunoSEQ multiplex PCR assay. TCRdb stores this immuneACCESS table with in-frame sequences only. Part of the clones is absent; in the studies checked, under half of the shortfall reflects unresolved V genes, and no reason is known for the rest. This sample comprises roughly 14,000 clones, roughly 80% of them detected only once. 20% to 25% of the sample is taken by the ten largest. The time point label here, explained by the study, means: after anti-PD-1 therapy. Sequencing was performed on PBMCs, taken after anti-PD-1 treatment. The origin of the receptors is a human donor with basal cell carcinoma.

CDR3: CASSPGGYGETQYF. CDR3 sequence (DNA): TGTGCCAGCAGCCCAGGGGGCTACGGAGAGACCCAGTACTTC. This chain connects TRBV5-4 to TRBJ2-5; 8 bases map to TRBD1. After removal of 4 bases from V and 4 bases from J, the junction contained 6 bases not matched to a gene. The CDR3 is made up of 14 amino acids. CDR1 and CDR2 (germline): SGHNT, YYREEE (reference sequence).

V and J are TRBV3-1 (or the pseudogene TRBV3-2) and TRBJ1-6; TRBD1 is a possible D gene (5 bases). The CDR3 totals 17 residues. Germline CDR1 reads LGHDT; CDR2 reads YNNKEL (reference sequence). V gave up 1 base and J gave up 2 bases, with 12 bases separating them. The CDR3 loop is CASSQVAGLAYNSPLHF. The CDR3 coding sequence is TGTGCCAGCAGCCAAGTGGCAGGGTTGGCCTATAATTCACCCCTCCACTTT.

The chain combines TRBV6-5 with TRBJ2-7; TRBD1 aligns across 9 bases. Per germline, CDR1 MNHEY and CDR2 SVGAGI. The CDR3 consists of 14 residues. V was clipped by 6 bases and J by 0 bases; unmatched bases: 3. CDR3 loop: CASRGTGSSYEQYF. CDR3 DNA: TGTGCCAGCAGGGGGACAGGGAGCTCCTACGAGCAGTACTTC.

The chain links TRBV6-4 to TRBJ2-1; 9 bases map to TRBD2. The V and J ends lost 3 bases and 6 bases, in that order; junction bases with no gene match: 3. CDR3 size: 14 residues. The germline gives CDR1 MRHNA, CDR2 SNTAGT. CDR3 residues: CASSDLSGSNEQFF. CDR3 nucleotides: TGTGCCAGCAGTGATCTTAGCGGGAGCAATGAGCAGTTCTTC.

This clone was observed a few times. V gene TRBV6-5 combines with J gene TRBJ2-1; TRBD2 agrees at 12 bases. The V and J ends lost 1 base and 10 bases, in that order; junction bases with no gene match: 8. This CDR3 region has 16 residues. The germline CDR1 and CDR2 sequences are MNHEY and SVGAGI. CDR3 loop: CASSYWTSGNSEEQFF. The CDR3 bases are TGTGCCAGCAGTTACTGGACTAGCGGGAATTCGGAAGAGCAGTTCTTC.

The chain carries TRBV2 and TRBJ1-5, with 7 bases aligning to TRBD1. The ends lost 7 bases at V and 3 bases at J; junction bases unmatched: 6. Germline CDR1 reads SNHLY; CDR2 reads FYNNEI. The CDR3 is 14 amino acids. CDR3 DNA sequence: TGTGCCAGCAAAGGGGGCTCTTCCAATCAGCCCCAGCATTTT. It is translated as CASKGGSSNQPQHF.

This chain connects TRBV2 to TRBJ1-2, with D hard to call. The CDR3 contains 14 residues. V was cut by 2 bases and J by 7 bases, with 14 bases left in between. The V gene's germline CDR1 is SNHLY and CDR2 FYNNEI. Written as DNA, the CDR3 is TGTGCCAGCAGTGAAACGGGGTTTTATAGTGGCTACACCTTC. Translation gives CASSETGFYSGYTF.

The genes are TRBV10-2 and TRBJ2-5; D uncertain. The CDR3 runs to 13 residues. CDR1 is WSHSY, CDR2 SAAADI, per germline. Trimming left V 2 bases short and J 7 bases short, with 11 bases between. The CDR3 sequence is CASSEGSPGTQYF. CDR3 DNA: TGCGCCAGCAGTGAGGGCAGCCCAGGGACCCAGTACTTC.

This rearrangement joins TRBV27 to TRBJ2-7, with 12 bases lining up with TRBD1. The ends lost 4 bases at V and 2 bases at J; junction bases unmatched: 0. The CDR3 runs to 14 residues. Germline V gene sequence: CDR1 MNHEY, CDR2 SMNVEV (reference sequence). The CDR3 sequence is CASSWDRGPYEQYF. CDR3 DNA: TGTGCCAGCAGTTGGGACAGGGGGCCCTACGAGCAGTACTTC.

The chain is built from TRBV6-6 and TRBJ2-3; D unresolved. The CDR3 is made up of 14 amino acids. V lost 5 bases to trimming and J lost 0 bases, with 9 bases between them. The germline V gene has CDR1 MNHNY and CDR2 SVGAGI (reference sequence). The CDR3 loop is CASSQTRSTDTQYF. The CDR3 DNA reads TGTGCCAGCAGTCAAACACGGAGCACAGATACGCAGTATTTT.

This sequence joins TRBV3-1 (or the pseudogene TRBV3-2) and TRBJ1-5; D possibly corresponds to TRBD1 (6 bases). Germline V gene data show CDR1 as LGHDT and CDR2 as YNNKEL (reference sequence). The CDR3 consists of 16 residues. The germline V and J ends were trimmed by 0 bases and 6 bases, with 15 bases remaining between them. For the CDR3, the DNA is TGTGCCAGCAGCCAAGATCGGGGACAAGAGCGTCAGCCCCAGCATTTT. Amino acid sequence: CASSQDRGQERQPQHF.

The V call is TRBV5-6, the J call TRBJ2-1, with 7 bases that match TRBD1. This CDR3 contains 14 residues. The J segment lost 6 bases and the V segment lost 1 base, leaving 4 bases of the junction unmatched. The germline V gene has CDR1 SGHDT and CDR2 YYEEEE. The CDR3 region has the DNA TGTGCCAGCAGCTTGTTCTCAGGGGGCAATGAGCAGTTCTTC. This gives the protein CASSLFSGGNEQFF.

V usage is TRBV18 and J usage is TRBJ2-4, with 7 bases fitting TRBD1. The CDR3 runs 14 residues. Germline lookup yields CDR1 KGHSH and CDR2 LQKENI. Germline trimming cut 3 bases from V and 4 bases from J; bases unmatched to any gene: 3. Here the CDR3 DNA reads TGTGCCAGCTCACCCGGGACAGAGAAAAACATTCAGTACTTC. Its protein is CASSPGTEKNIQYF.

This clone occurred a few times. The sample holds other DNA sequences that translate to the same CDR3. The gene calls are TRBV2 and TRBJ2-1, with a possible D match to TRBD2 (7 bases). With 8 bases removed from V and 0 bases from J, the gap between germline ends came to 26 bases. This CDR3 region has 19 residues. Germline-derived CDR1 and CDR2 are SNHLY and FYNNEI. The CDR3 sequence is CASCYGGARVGSSYNEQFF. For the CDR3, the DNA is TGTGCCAGCTGTTATGGGGGGGCGCGGGTGGGGAGCTCCTACAATGAGCAGTTCTTC. The whole variable domain, filled in from reference TRBV2 and TRBJ2-1, reads EPEVTQTPSHQVTQMGQEVILRCVPISNHLYFYWYRQILGQKVEFLVSFYNNEISEKSEIFDDQFSVERPDGSNFTLKIRSTKLEDSAMYFCASCYGGARVGSSYNEQFFGPGTRLTVL.

This clone was recorded only once. The junction shows a germline mismatch at one end, possibly a read error. The same CDR3 also results from other DNA sequences found in this sample. The CDR3 reads CASCDGWGGEGSSYNEQFF. The CDR3 nucleotides read TGTGCCAGCTGTGACGGGTGGGGGGGGGAGGGGAGCTCCTACAATGAGCAGTTCTTC. The chain recombines TRBV2 with TRBJ2-1; 7 positions agree with TRBD2. The CDR3 runs to 19 residues. Germline-derived CDR1 and CDR2 are SNHLY and FYNNEI.

The chain couples TRBV7-6 to TRBJ2-7, with D unresolved. CDR3 length equals 15 residues. Germline loops: CDR1 SGHVS, CDR2 FNYEAQ. V was cut by 1 base and J by 3 bases, with 13 bases left in between. CDR3 amino acids: CASSLDPSSNYEQYF. DNA for the CDR3: TGTGCCAGCAGCTTAGACCCCTCTTCCAACTACGAGCAGTACTTC.

DNA of the CDR3: TGTGCCTGGAGTAGGCTACGCTATGGCTACACCTTC. Translation: CAWSRLRYGYTF. V and J are TRBV30 and TRBJ1-2; unclear D gene. Per the germline V gene, CDR1 is GTSNPN and CDR2 is SVGIG (reference sequence). CDR3 size: 12 residues. Trimming removed 2 bases at V and 4 bases at J, with 8 bases between.

A remark on this clone: Other nucleotide sequences in the sample specify the same CDR3. V and J are TRBV2 and TRBJ2-1; 9 bases agree with TRBD2. Trimming removed 11 bases from V and 0 bases from J; junction bases left unmatched: 20. CDR3 length equals 19 residues. Germline V gives CDR1 SNHLY, CDR2 FYNNEI. CDR3 coding DNA: TGTGCCTCCAGTGAAGGGGGGGCGCGGGAGGGGAGCTCCTACAATGAGCAGTTCTTC. This translates into CASSEGGAREGSSYNEQFF. The full variable domain, rest sourced from reference TRBV2 and TRBJ2-1, is EPEVTQTPSHQVTQMGQEVILRCVPISNHLYFYWYRQILGQKVEFLVSFYNNEISEKSEIFDDQFSVERPDGSNFTLKIRSTKLEDSAMYFCASSEGGAREGSSYNEQFFGPGTRLTVL.

The V gene is TRBV4-1, the J gene TRBJ2-3; 11 nucleotides line up with TRBD2. CDR1 and CDR2 from the germline V gene are MGHRA and YSYEKL. J gave up 2 bases and V 1 base, and 8 bases lay outside the gene matches. This CDR3 region has 18 residues. The CDR3 here is CASSQAALAGGVTDTQYF. The CDR3 coding sequence is TGCGCCAGCAGCCAAGCAGCCCTAGCGGGAGGAGTCACAGATACGCAGTATTTT.

The chain employs TRBV11-3 and TRBJ2-1; 9 bases line up with TRBD2. The CDR3 length is 17 residues. CDR1 and CDR2 from the germline V gene are SGHNT and YENEEA. Unmatched junction bases numbered 9, after V lost 0 bases and J lost 6 bases. Here the CDR3 DNA reads TGTGCCAGCAGCTTAGACACTAGCGGGCCTTTCTCCAATGAGCAGTTCTTC. Encoded protein: CASSLDTSGPFSNEQFF.

About this clone: The sample contains more than one DNA sequence encoding this CDR3. The chain joins TRBV2 to TRBJ2-1, with 7 bases fitting TRBD2. Germline V lookup: CDR1 SNHLY, CDR2 FYNNEI. The length of the CDR3 is 19 residues. V shed 10 bases, J shed 0 bases, and the junction held 21 bases outside the gene matches. CDR3 sequence: CATCYGWAGVGSSYNEQFF. For the CDR3, the DNA is TGTGCCACCTGTTATGGGTGGGCGGGGGTGGGGAGCTCCTACAATGAGCAGTTCTTC. The whole variable domain, remainder taken from reference TRBV2 and TRBJ2-1, is EPEVTQTPSHQVTQMGQEVILRCVPISNHLYFYWYRQILGQKVEFLVSFYNNEISEKSEIFDDQFSVERPDGSNFTLKIRSTKLEDSAMYFCATCYGWAGVGSSYNEQFFGPGTRLTVL.